A selection of T cell receptor beta chains follows, all from one sample in a study of blood T cell repertoires in COVID-19. The repertoire was sequenced with immunoSEQ multiplex PCR; TCRdb's copy has only in-frame clones and lacks some. The sample has approximately 300,000 clones; roughly 88% are singletons. Input material: peripheral blood. Receptors were obtained from a woman in her forties or fifties with acute or convalescent COVID-19. Both conserved end residues are part of each CDR3. D genes are given only for firm matches. Rows give clone size only sometimes, using once, few, many, or a class for an expanded clone.

J gene	V gene	clone size	D gene	CDR3 DNA	CDR3 protein
TRBJ2-7	TRBV19	.	TRBD1	TGTGCCAGTGGAGGCCCGGACAGGGGGCTTTACGAGCAGTACTTC	CASGGPDRGLYEQYF
TRBJ2-7	TRBV11-2	.	.	TGTGCCAGCAGCTTAGATTACCACAGGGTATACGAGCAGTACTTC	CASSLDYHRVYEQYF
TRBJ2-5	TRBV5-4	.	TRBD2	TGTGCCAGCAGCCACAGACTAGCGGGAGGATTGGAGACCCAGTACTTC	CASSHRLAGGLETQYF
TRBJ1-2	TRBV2	.	.	TGTGCCAGCAGTACCTACAGGGTTTCGAACTATGGCTACACCTTC	CASSTYRVSNYGYTF
TRBJ1-5	TRBV5-1	.	TRBD1	TGCGCCAGCAGCTTGGCGCCAGGGGGACATAGCAATCAGCCCCAGCATTTT	CASSLAPGGHSNQPQHF
TRBJ1-2	TRBV6-2/TRBV6-3	.	.	TGTGCCAGCAGTTACTCAGGGGATGCCGGAGGGGACTACACCTTC	CASSYSGDAGGDYTF
TRBJ2-3	TRBV5-1	.	.	TGCGCCAGCAGCTTGGGAACCAGGGTGGGCACAGATACGCAGTATTTT	CASSLGTRVGTDTQYF
TRBJ2-1	TRBV7-3	.	.	TGTGCCAGCAGCTCCCCTGGAATCACAGGCAGCAATGAGCAGTTCTTC	CASSSPGITGSNEQFF
TRBJ2-7	TRBV4-3	.	TRBD1	TGCGCCAGCAGCCAAGAGCCCCCGGGACAGCACAATACCTACGAGCAGTACTTC	CASSQEPPGQHNTYEQYF
TRBJ1-2	TRBV3-1/TRBV3-2	few	.	TGTGCCAGCAGCCAAGACACAGGCTATGGCTACACCTTC	CASSQDTGYGYTF
TRBJ1-5	TRBV27	.	TRBD1	TGTGCCAGCATTCCGCCCCTGACAGCGACAGGGGAATGTCAGCCCCAGCATTTT	CASIPPLTATGECQPQHF
TRBJ1-2	TRBV27	.	TRBD1	TGTGCCAGCAGCCTTGGGACAGGGGTTTTGCTTGGCTACACCTTC	CASSLGTGVLLGYTF
TRBJ1-5	TRBV7-2	few	.	TGTGCCAGCAGCTCCCGCCAGGGAAATCAGCCCCAGCATTTT	CASSSRQGNQPQHF
TRBJ1-2	TRBV7-9	.	TRBD1	TGTGCCAGCAGCTTACTGGGACAGGGGCCCTATGGCTACACCTTC	CASSLLGQGPYGYTF
TRBJ2-7	TRBV27	.	.	TGTGCCAGCAGTTTATCTACTAGCCGATCCTACGAGCAGTACTTC	CASSLSTSRSYEQYF
TRBJ1-1	TRBV10-3	.	TRBD1	TGTGCCATCAAGGGGACAGGGGAAACTGAAGCTTTCTTT	CAIKGTGETEAFF